This T cell receptor beta chain is from a study of blood T cell repertoires in COVID-19. Study in general: Samples taken during acute and convalescent COVID-19 were collected in the United States, Italy and Spain. Sample material is recorded as cDNA or gDNA derived from T cells, B-cell-depleted T cells, or PBMCs.

Trimming shortened V by 0 bases and J by 8 bases, and 11 bases separated the two germline ends. There are 13 residues in the CDR3. Germline CDR1 is SGHTA and CDR2 is FQGTGA. Each recovered donor of Cohort 3 presented with two negative PCRs, clearance, or symptom resolution. Using immunoSEQ multiplex PCR, the repertoire was profiled, and TCRdb retains in-frame clones only, with some absent. The profile shows around 260,000 clones, 80% to 90% of them singletons. Sequenced input: PBMCs or T cells enriched from blood (not recorded which). The receptor was derived from a woman in her 30s who had recovered from COVID-19. The chain is built from TRBV7-3 and TRBJ2-7, with D perhaps matching TRBD1 (5 bases). CDR3 nucleotide sequence: TGTGCCAGCAGCTTAACTCAGGGAACAAAGCAGTACTTC. Translation: CASSLTQGTKQYF.